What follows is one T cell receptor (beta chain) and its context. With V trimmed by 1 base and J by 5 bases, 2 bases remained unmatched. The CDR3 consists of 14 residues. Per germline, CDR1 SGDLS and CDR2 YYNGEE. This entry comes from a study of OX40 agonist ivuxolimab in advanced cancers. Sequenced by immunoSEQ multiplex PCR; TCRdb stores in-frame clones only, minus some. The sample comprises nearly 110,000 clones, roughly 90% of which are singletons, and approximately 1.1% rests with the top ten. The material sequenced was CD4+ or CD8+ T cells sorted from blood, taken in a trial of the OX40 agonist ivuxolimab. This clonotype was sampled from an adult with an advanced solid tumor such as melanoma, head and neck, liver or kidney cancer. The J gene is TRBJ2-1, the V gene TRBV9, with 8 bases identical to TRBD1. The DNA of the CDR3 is TGTGCCAGCAGCGTATGGGACAGGAACAATGAGCAGTTCTTC. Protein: CASSVWDRNNEQFF.